The rows below give T cell receptor beta chains drawn from one sample of a study of blood T cell repertoires in COVID-19. Profiled with immunoSEQ multiplex PCR; TCRdb holds only in-frame clones, not every one. The data hold 100,000 to 150,000 clones, with over 70% observed a single time. The sample taken for sequencing was peripheral blood. All receptors come from a woman aged 45-65 years with acute or convalescent COVID-19. Both conserved end residues are part of each CDR3. The D gene is left open where the match is weak. Rows give clone size only sometimes, using once, few, many, or a class for an expanded clone.

>TRBJ1-3|NA|NA|15|TRBV30
CAWSFKGLAGNTIYF
TGTGCCTGGAGTTTTAAGGGACTCGCTGGAAACACCATATATTTT
>TRBJ2-7|TRBD2|NA|14|TRBV28
CASSLSGRAYEQYF
TGTGCCAGCAGTCTTAGCGGGAGGGCCTACGAGCAGTACTTC
>TRBJ2-7|TRBD1|NA|13|TRBV30
CAGRQGHSYEQYF
TGTGCCGGAAGACAGGGTCATTCCTACGAGCAGTACTTC
>TRBJ2-2|TRBD2|NA|17|TRBV4-1
CASSKRAGTSSTGELFF
TGCGCCAGCAGCAAAAGGGCCGGGACTAGCAGCACCGGGGAGCTGTTTTTT
>TRBJ2-5|NA|NA|14|TRBV29-1
CSVPALQGDETQYF
TGCAGCGTTCCTGCCCTACAGGGAGATGAGACCCAGTACTTC
>TRBJ1-2|NA|few|14|TRBV11-2
CASSLFRGAKGYTF
TGTGCCAGCAGCTTATTCCGGGGGGCGAAAGGCTACACCTTC
>TRBJ1-1|NA|NA|14|TRBV6-5
CASSPRTMNTEAFF
TGTGCCAGCAGTCCCCGGACAATGAACACTGAAGCTTTCTTT
>TRBJ1-2|TRBD1|NA|14|TRBV29-1
CSVTGTGFNYGYTF
TGCAGCGTAACCGGGACAGGGTTTAACTATGGCTACACCTTC
>TRBJ1-2|TRBD1|NA|16|TRBV27
CASSLKGQAPNYGYTF
TGTGCCAGCAGTTTAAAGGGACAGGCTCCTAACTATGGCTACACCTTC
>TRBJ2-1|NA|NA|16|TRBV6-5
CASSYSPATSYNEQFF
TGTGCCAGCAGTTATTCCCCCGCTACTAGTTACAATGAGCAGTTCTTC
>TRBJ1-1|NA|NA|15|TRBV11-2
CASSVSQGPNTEAFF
TGTGCCAGCAGCGTATCCCAGGGCCCGAACACTGAAGCTTTCTTT
>TRBJ1-1|NA|few|13|TRBV28
CASRPGQDTEAFF
TGTGCCAGCAGGCCAGGGCAGGACACTGAAGCTTTCTTT
>TRBJ2-1|NA|NA|15|TRBV15
CATSRDFTGGNEQFF
TGTGCCACCAGCAGAGATTTTACCGGAGGAAATGAGCAGTTCTTC
>TRBJ1-3|NA|NA|13|TRBV18
CASSPGSTDTIYF
TGTGCCAGCTCACCCGGGAGTACTGACACCATATATTTT
>TRBJ1-2|NA|NA|15|TRBV7-9
CASSSMGSENYGYTF
TGTGCCAGCAGCTCTATGGGCAGTGAAAACTATGGCTACACCTTC
>TRBJ2-7|TRBD1|NA|15|TRBV6-5
CASSYSRTGGGEQYF
TGTGCCAGCAGTTACTCGAGGACAGGGGGCGGGGAGCAGTACTTC
>TRBJ2-1|NA|NA|15|TRBV10-3
CAISPERTSYNEQFF
TGTGCCATCAGTCCCGAGCGGACTTCCTACAATGAGCAGTTCTTC
>TRBJ2-3|TRBD2|NA|15|TRBV6-5
CASKYSGSGADTQYF
TGTGCCAGCAAATATAGCGGGAGTGGCGCAGATACGCAGTATTTT
>TRBJ2-1|TRBD2|NA|15|TRBV5-8
CASLKRGASYNEQFF
TGTGCCAGCCTAAAGCGGGGGGCCTCCTACAATGAGCAGTTCTTC
>TRBJ2-3|TRBD2|NA|16|TRBV29-1
CSVEAGGSGSPDTQYF
TGCAGCGTTGAGGCCGGGGGTAGCGGGAGTCCAGATACGCAGTATTTT
>TRBJ2-5|NA|once|12|TRBV2
CASSDREETQYF
TGTGCCAGCAGTGACAGGGAAGAGACCCAGTACTTC
>TRBJ2-4|NA|NA|13|TRBV6-5
CASRVRDSPIQYF
TGTGCCAGCAGGGTCCGGGACTCACCTATTCAGTACTTC
>TRBJ1-2|NA|NA|13|TRBV19
CASSMDSSYGYTF
TGTGCCAGTAGTATGGACAGTTCCTATGGCTACACCTTC
>TRBJ1-5|NA|NA|15|TRBV28
CASSQPDSINQPQHF
TGTGCCAGCAGTCAACCCGACAGCATCAATCAGCCCCAGCATTTT
>TRBJ1-2|NA|NA|12|TRBV19
CASRIGGGGYTF
TGTGCCAGCAGGATCGGGGGGGGAGGCTACACCTTC
>TRBJ2-2|TRBD2|NA|14|TRBV29-1
CSAERDLNTGELFF
TGCAGCGCCGAGCGGGACCTGAACACCGGGGAGCTGTTTTTT
>TRBJ2-2|NA|NA|13|TRBV3-1/TRBV3-2
CASSQVQAGELFF
TGTGCCAGCAGCCAAGTTCAGGCCGGGGAGCTGTTTTTT
>TRBJ1-5|NA|few|15|TRBV27
CASSSRTSSNQPQHF
TGTGCCAGCAGTTCACGAACTTCGAGCAATCAGCCCCAGCATTTT
>TRBJ1-1|TRBD1|NA|15|TRBV25-1
CASSEARTGDTEAFF
TGTGCCAGCAGTGAGGCTCGGACAGGGGACACTGAAGCTTTCTTT
>TRBJ2-1|TRBD2|NA|15|TRBV7-9
CASRPLAGGPNEQFF
TGTGCCAGCCGCCCCCTAGCGGGGGGGCCGAATGAGCAGTTCTTC
>TRBJ2-1|NA|once|14|TRBV5-1
CASSRTVVAEERFF
TGCGCCAGCAGCCGAACAGTGGTAGCGGAGGAGCGGTTCTTC
>TRBJ1-4|NA|NA|14|TRBV30
CAWSVFGSGEKLFF
TGTGCCTGGAGTGTGTTTGGGTCGGGTGAAAAACTGTTTTTT
>TRBJ2-2|TRBD2|NA|15|TRBV28
CASSPGGSWTGELFF
TGTGCCAGCAGTCCGGGGGGGAGTTGGACCGGGGAGCTGTTTTTT
>TRBJ2-7|NA|NA|16|TRBV1
CTSSQLGDRARYEQYF
TGCACCAGCAGCCAGTTAGGGGACAGGGCCCGCTACGAGCAGTACTTC
>TRBJ1-2|TRBD1|NA|20|TRBV2
CASFPFVQGQNPGGLYGYTF
TGTGCCAGCTTTCCCTTCGTACAGGGGCAAAATCCTGGCGGCTTATATGGCTACACCTTC
>TRBJ1-3|NA|NA|16|TRBV27
CASRGGGGLNGNTIYF
TGTGCCAGCAGGGGTGGCGGGGGGCTTAATGGAAACACCATATATTTT
>TRBJ2-1|NA|once|14|TRBV7-3
CASSPRGSYNEQFF
TGTGCCAGCAGCCCCCGGGGCTCCTACAATGAGCAGTTCTTC
>TRBJ2-7|TRBD2|once|13|TRBV29-1
CSVELAGASTQYF
TGCAGCGTTGAACTAGCGGGGGCATCCACGCAGTACTTC
>TRBJ1-2|NA|NA|13|TRBV28
CASSPPHTYGYTF
TGTGCCAGCAGTCCGCCCCACACGTATGGCTACACCTTC
>TRBJ2-7|TRBD2|NA|16|TRBV10-2
CASSESTSGSKYEQYF
TGCGCCAGCAGTGAAAGTACTAGCGGGAGTAAGTACGAGCAGTACTTC
>TRBJ1-3|NA|NA|16|TRBV5-1
CASSSSDTSSGNTIYF
TGCGCCAGCAGCTCGTCGGACACCAGCTCTGGAAACACCATATATTTT
>TRBJ2-1|NA|NA|14|TRBV6-4
CASSVGQGRGEQFF
TGTGCCAGCAGTGTTGGGCAGGGGAGAGGTGAGCAGTTCTTC
>TRBJ2-2|NA|NA|13|TRBV12-3/TRBV12-4
CASSYTTTGELFF
TGTGCCAGCAGTTACACTACTACCGGGGAGCTGTTTTTT